This TCR beta chain is drawn from a study of cytomegalovirus exposure and HLA in healthy donors. Overall study results and limits: In a later analysis, TCR beta V- and J-gene trimming was associated with a missense DCLRE1C variant. Sequence variants that were highly shared formed a cluster that was likely a sequencing artifact.

The PCR employed 60 Vbeta primers together with 13 Jbeta primers. Data came from immunoSEQ multiplex PCR; TCRdb stores just in-frame clones and leaves some out. Of about 200,000 clones listed, around 77% are singletons. Remarks on this clone: What it binds is not known.

The TCR comes from a woman in her 30s in good health and CMV-seronegative. The specimen sequenced was PBMCs.

The CDR3 spells CASSSRLQGLNEKLFF. CDR3 DNA: TGTGCCAGCAGCTCCCGTCTACAGGGGCTTAATGAAAAACTGTTTTTT. The chain combines TRBV11-2 with TRBJ1-4; TRBD1 agrees at 7 bases. With V trimmed by 4 bases and J by 4 bases, 9 bases remained unmatched. The CDR3 is 16 amino acids. Germline V gene data show CDR1 as SGHAT and CDR2 as FQNNGV. The full variable domain, its missing parts supplied by reference TRBV11-2 and TRBJ1-4, is EAGVAQSPRYKIIEKRQSVAFWCNPISGHATLYWYQQILGQGPKLLIQFQNNGVVDDSQLPKDRFSAERLKGVDSTLKIQPAKLEDSAVYLCASSSRLQGLNEKLFFGSGTQLSVL.